This T cell receptor (beta chain) was retrieved from a study of blood T cell repertoires in COVID-19. Overall study context: The United States, Italy and Spain were the sources of the acute and convalescent COVID-19 samples. Sources were T cells, B-cell-depleted T cells, or PBMCs; the material itself was cDNA or gDNA.

Followed longitudinally, the Seattle patients had been enrolled during active infection. Authors' processing steps: Researchers report that nucleated cell counts were estimated from reference gene primer amplification. The method was immunoSEQ multiplex PCR; TCRdb's version includes in-frame clones alone and lacks a portion of them. D and trimming were read from the DNA, whereas the V and J calls and clone size are those reported in that table. The sample records over 150,000 clones, around four fifths being singletons. This sequence was found in an elderly woman with COVID-19, enrolled during active disease. Sequencing input: peripheral blood.

The CDR3 here is CASSLGTGGSLHEQFF. The CDR3 DNA follows: TGTGCCAGCAGCCTGGGGACAGGTGGGTCGCTGCATGAGCAGTTCTTC. The rearrangement links TRBV7-3 to TRBJ2-1, with TRBD1 matching 8 bases. CDR1 and CDR2 (germline): SGHTA, FQGTGA. V was pared by 5 bases and J by 8 bases, with 14 bases of the junction left unmatched. CDR3 length equals 16 residues. Full variable domain (rest looked up from reference TRBV7-3 and TRBJ2-1): GAGVSQTPSNKVTEKGKYVELRCDPISGHTALYWYRQSLGQGPEFLIYFQGTGAADDSGLPNDRFFAVRPEGSVSTLKIQRTERGDSAVYLCASSLGTGGSLHEQFFGPGTRLTVL.